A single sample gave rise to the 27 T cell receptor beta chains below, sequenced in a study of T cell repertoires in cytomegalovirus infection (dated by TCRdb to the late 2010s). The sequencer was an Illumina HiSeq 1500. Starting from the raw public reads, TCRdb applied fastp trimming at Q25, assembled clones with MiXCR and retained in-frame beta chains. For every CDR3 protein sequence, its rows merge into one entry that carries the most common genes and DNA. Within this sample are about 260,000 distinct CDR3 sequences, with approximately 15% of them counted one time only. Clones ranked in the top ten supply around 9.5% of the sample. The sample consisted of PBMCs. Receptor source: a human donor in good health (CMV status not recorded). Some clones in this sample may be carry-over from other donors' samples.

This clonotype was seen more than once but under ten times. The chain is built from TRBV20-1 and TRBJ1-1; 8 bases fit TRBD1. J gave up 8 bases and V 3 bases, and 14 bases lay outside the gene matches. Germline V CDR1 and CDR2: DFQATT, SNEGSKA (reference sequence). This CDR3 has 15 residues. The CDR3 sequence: CSARPVGQGWSEAFF. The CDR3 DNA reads TGCAGTGCTAGGCCCGTTGGACAGGGCTGGTCGGAAGCTTTCTTT.

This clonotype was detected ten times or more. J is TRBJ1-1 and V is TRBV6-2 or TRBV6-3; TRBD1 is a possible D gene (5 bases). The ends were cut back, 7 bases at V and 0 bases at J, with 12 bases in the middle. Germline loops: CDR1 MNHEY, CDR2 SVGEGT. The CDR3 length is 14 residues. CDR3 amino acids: CASTGIGVNTEAFF. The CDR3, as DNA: TGTGCCAGCACCGGGATAGGGGTGAACACTGAAGCTTTCTTT.

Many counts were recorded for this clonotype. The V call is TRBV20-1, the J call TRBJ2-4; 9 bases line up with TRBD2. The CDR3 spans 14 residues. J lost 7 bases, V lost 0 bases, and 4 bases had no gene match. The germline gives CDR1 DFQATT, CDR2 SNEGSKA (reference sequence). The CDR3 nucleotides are TGCAGTGCTAGAGAGTGGCGGGAGGGGAACATTCAGTACTTC. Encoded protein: CSAREWREGNIQYF.

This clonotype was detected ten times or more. The CDR3 region is CATSRVVGAGDSYEQYF. CDR3 in DNA: TGTGCCACCAGCAGAGTAGTAGGAGCGGGGGACTCCTACGAGCAGTACTTC. This sequence joins TRBV15 and TRBJ2-7, with 8 bases identical to TRBD2. Germline CDR1 and CDR2: LNHNV and YYDKDF (reference sequence). The junction had 8 bases not matched to a gene; V was cut back by 1 base and J by 0 bases. CDR3 length: 17 residues.

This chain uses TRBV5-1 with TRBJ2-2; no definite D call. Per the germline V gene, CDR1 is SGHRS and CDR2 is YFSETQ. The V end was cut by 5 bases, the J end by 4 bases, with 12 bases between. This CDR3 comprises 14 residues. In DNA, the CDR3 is TGCGCCAGCAGAGGCGGTACGGGCACCGGGGAGCTGTTTTTT. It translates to CASRGGTGTGELFF. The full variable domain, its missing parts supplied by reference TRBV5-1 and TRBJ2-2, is KAGVTQTPRYLIKTRGQQVTLSCSPISGHRSVSWYQQTPGQGLQFLFEYFSETQRNKGNFPGRFSGRQFSNSRSEMNVSTLELGDSALYLCASRGGTGTGELFFGEGSRLTVL.

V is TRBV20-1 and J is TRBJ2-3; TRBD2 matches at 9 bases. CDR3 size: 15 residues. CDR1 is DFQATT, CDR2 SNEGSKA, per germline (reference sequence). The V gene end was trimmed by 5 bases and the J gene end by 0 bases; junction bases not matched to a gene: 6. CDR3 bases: TGCAGTGCTCCGCGGGGGGGGGCTAGCACAGATACGCAGTATTTT. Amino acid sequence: CSAPRGGASTDTQYF.

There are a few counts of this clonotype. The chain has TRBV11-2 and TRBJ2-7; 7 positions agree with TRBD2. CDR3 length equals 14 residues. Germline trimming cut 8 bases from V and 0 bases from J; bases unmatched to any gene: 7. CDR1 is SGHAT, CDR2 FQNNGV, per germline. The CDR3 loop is CASGLAGVSYEQYF. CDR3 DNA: TGTGCCAGCGGTCTGGCGGGGGTCTCCTACGAGCAGTACTTC.

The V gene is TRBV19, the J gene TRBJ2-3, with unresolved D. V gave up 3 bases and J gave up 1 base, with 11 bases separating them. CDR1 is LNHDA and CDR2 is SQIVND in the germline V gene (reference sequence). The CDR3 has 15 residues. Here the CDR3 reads CASSILGSGTDTQYF. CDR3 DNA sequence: TGTGCCAGTAGTATTTTAGGTTCAGGCACAGATACGCAGTATTTT.

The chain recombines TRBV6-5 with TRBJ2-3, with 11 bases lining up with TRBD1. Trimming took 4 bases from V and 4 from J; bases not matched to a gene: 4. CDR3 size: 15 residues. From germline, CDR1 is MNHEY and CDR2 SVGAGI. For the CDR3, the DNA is TGTGCCAGCAGTTCCGGGACAGGGGGGCCAGATACGCAGTATTTT. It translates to CASSSGTGGPDTQYF.

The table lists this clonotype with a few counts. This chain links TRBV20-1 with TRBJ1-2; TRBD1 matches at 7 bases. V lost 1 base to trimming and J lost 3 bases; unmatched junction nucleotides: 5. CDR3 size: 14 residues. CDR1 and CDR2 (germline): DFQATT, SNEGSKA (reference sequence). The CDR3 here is CSARARGRDYGYTF. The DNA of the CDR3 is TGCAGTGCTAGAGCGAGGGGGCGGGACTATGGCTACACCTTC.

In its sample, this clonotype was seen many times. The CDR3 DNA reads TGTGCCAGCAGCTCCCTGGCGGGTGCGGACGAGCAGTACTTC. This sequence encodes CASSSLAGADEQYF. The chain recombines TRBV6-6 with TRBJ2-7, with D tentatively TRBD2 (5 bases). The CDR3 has 14 amino acids. Germline values: CDR1 MNHNY, CDR2 SVGAGI (reference sequence). V was trimmed by 6 bases and J by 5 bases, leaving 17 bases between them.

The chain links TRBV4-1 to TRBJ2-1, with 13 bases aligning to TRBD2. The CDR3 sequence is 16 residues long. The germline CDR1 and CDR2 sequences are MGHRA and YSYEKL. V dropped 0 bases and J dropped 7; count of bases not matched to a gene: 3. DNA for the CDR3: TGCGCCAGCAGCCAAGATTCGGGACTAGCGGGGAATGAGCAGTTCTTC. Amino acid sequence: CASSQDSGLAGNEQFF.

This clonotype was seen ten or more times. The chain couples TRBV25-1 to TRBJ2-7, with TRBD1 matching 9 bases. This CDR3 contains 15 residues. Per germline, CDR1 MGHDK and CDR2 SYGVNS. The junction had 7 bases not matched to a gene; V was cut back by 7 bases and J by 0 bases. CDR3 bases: TGTGCCAGCACCTCGAGGGGACAGGGCTCCTACGAGCAGTACTTC. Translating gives CASTSRGQGSYEQYF.

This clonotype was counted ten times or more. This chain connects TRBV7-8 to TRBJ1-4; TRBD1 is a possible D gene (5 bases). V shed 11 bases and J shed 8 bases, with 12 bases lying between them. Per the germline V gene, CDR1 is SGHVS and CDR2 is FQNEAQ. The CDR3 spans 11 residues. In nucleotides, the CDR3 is TGTGCCGCGGGGGACGGGGAAAAACTGTTTTTT. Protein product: CAAGDGEKLFF.

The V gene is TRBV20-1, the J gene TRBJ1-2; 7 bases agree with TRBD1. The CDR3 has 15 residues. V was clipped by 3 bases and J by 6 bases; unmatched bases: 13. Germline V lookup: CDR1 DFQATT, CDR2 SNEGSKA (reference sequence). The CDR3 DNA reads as TGCAGTGCTAGCCCCGTGACAGGGAAGGGGGATGGCTACACCTTC. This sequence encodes CSASPVTGKGDGYTF.

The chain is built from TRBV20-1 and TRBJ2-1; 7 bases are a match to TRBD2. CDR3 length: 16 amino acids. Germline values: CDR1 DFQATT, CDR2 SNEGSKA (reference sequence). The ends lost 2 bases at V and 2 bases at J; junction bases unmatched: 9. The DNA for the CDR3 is TGCAGTGCTAGATCGAGGAGTGGGACTACCTACAATGAGCAGTTCTTC. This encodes CSARSRSGTTYNEQFF.

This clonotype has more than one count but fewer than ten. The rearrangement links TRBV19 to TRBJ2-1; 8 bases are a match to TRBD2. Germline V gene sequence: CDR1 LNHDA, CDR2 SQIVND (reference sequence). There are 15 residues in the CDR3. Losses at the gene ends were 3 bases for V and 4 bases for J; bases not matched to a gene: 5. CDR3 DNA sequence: TGTGCCAGTAGTATTCGAGCGGGAGCATACAATGAGCAGTTCTTC. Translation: CASSIRAGAYNEQFF.

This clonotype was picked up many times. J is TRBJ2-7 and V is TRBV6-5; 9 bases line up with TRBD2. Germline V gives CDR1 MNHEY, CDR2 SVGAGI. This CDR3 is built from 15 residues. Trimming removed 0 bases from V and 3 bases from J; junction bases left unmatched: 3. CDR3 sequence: CASSYSGTSNYEQYF. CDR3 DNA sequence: TGTGCCAGCAGTTACTCGGGGACTAGCAACTACGAGCAGTACTTC.

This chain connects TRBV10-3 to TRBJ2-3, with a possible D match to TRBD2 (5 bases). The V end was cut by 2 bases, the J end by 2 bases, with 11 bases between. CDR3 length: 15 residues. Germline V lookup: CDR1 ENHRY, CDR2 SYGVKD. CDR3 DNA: TGTGCCATCAGTGAGGCGAGGGATCCCACAGATACGCAGTATTTT. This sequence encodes CAISEARDPTDTQYF.

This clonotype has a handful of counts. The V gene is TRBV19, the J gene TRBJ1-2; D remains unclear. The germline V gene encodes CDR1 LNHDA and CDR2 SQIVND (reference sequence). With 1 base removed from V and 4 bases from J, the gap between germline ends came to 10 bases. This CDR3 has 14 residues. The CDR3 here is CASSIGAGSYGYTF. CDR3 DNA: TGTGCCAGTAGTATAGGCGCGGGAAGCTATGGCTACACCTTC.

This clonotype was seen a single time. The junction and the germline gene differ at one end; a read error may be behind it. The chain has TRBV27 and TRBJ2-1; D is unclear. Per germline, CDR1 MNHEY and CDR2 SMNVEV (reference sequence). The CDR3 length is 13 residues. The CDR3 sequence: CASSQMVDNVQFF. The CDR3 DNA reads TGTGCCAGCAGCCAGATGGTAGACAATGTGCAGTTCTTC.

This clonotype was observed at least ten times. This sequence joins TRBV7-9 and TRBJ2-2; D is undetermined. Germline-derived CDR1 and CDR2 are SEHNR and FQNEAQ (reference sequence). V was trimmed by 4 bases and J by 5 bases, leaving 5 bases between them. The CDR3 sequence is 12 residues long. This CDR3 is CASSSATGELFF. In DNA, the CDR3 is TGTGCCAGCAGCTCAGCTACCGGGGAGCTGTTTTTT.

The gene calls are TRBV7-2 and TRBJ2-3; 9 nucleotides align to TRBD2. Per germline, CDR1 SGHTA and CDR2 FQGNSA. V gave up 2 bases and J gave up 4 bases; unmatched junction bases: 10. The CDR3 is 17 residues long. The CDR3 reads CASSLPRSGRFPDTQYF. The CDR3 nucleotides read TGTGCCAGCAGCTTACCAAGGAGCGGGAGGTTCCCAGATACGCAGTATTTT.

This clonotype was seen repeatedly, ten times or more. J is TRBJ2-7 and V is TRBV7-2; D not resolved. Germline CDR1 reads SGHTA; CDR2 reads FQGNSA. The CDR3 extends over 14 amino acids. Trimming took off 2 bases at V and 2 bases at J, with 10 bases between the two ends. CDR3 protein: CASSLSWVTYEQYF. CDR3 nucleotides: TGTGCCAGCAGCTTAAGCTGGGTTACCTACGAGCAGTACTTC.

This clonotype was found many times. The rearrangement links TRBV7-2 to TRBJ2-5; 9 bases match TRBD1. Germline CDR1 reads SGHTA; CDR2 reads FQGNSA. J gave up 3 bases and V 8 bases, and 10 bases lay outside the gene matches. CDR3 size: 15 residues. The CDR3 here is CASGQGDRDEETQYF. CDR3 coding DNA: TGTGCCAGCGGCCAGGGGGACAGGGATGAAGAGACCCAGTACTTC.

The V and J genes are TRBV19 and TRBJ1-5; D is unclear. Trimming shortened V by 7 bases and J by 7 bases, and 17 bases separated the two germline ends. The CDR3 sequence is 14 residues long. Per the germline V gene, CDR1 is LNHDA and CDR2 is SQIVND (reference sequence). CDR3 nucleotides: TGTGCCAGTAACCCGACGGCCGTCGAGCAGCCCCAGCATTTT. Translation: CASNPTAVEQPQHF.

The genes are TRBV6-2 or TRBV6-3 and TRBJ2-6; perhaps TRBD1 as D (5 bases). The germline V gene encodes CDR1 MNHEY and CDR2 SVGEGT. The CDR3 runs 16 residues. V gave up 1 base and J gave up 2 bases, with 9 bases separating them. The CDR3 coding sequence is TGTGCCAGCAGTTACTTGACAGACCCTGGGGCCAACGTCCTGACTTTC. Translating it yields CASSYLTDPGANVLTF.